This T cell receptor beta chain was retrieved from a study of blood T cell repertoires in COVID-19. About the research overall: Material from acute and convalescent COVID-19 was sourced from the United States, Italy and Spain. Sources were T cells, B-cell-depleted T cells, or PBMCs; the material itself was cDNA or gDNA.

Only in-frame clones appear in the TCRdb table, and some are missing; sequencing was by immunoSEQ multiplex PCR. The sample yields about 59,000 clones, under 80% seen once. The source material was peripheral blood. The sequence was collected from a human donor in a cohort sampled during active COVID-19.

The CDR3 loop reads CASSPIAGANQPQHF. The CDR3 DNA reads as TGTGCCAGCAGTCCGATAGCAGGGGCCAATCAGCCCCAGCATTTT. V gene TRBV27 combines with J gene TRBJ1-5; D is possibly TRBD1 (6 bases). The V gene's germline CDR1 is MNHEY and CDR2 SMNVEV (reference sequence). The length of the CDR3 is 15 residues. Trimming cost V 5 bases and J 3 bases, with 14 bases left between them.